These 29 T cell receptor beta chains were sequenced from one sample in a study of shared clonotypes between healthy human individuals. Measured with immunoSEQ multiplex PCR; TCRdb has only the in-frame clones, and not every one. The sample yields approximately 980,000 clones, around 80% seen once. The sample taken for sequencing was memory CD4+ T cells sorted from blood. Subset: CD45RA-negative fraction. The source is a man aged 18 to 29 in good health.

This clone was observed once. This chain joins TRBV18 and TRBJ2-3, with TRBD2 identical over 10 bases. The germline V gene has CDR1 KGHSH and CDR2 LQKENI. The CDR3 consists of 15 residues. Trimming took 5 bases from V and 0 from J; bases not matched to a gene: 2. In DNA form, the CDR3 reads TGTGCCAGCTCAAGGACTAGCGGAAGCACAGATACGCAGTATTTT. It encodes CASSRTSGSTDTQYF.

This clone showed up just a few times. The rearrangement links TRBV5-6 to TRBJ2-2; 11 nucleotides match TRBD1. CDR3 size: 16 residues. Germline trimming cut 4 bases from V and 7 bases from J; bases unmatched to any gene: 9. Germline assignment: CDR1 SGHDT and CDR2 YYEEEE. The chain's CDR3 is CASSVTGQGAIGELFF. The CDR3 DNA reads as TGTGCCAGCAGCGTCACTGGACAGGGGGCAATCGGGGAGCTGTTTTTT.

The chain carries TRBV7-8 and TRBJ2-2; 10 nucleotides agree with TRBD2. The length of the CDR3 is 16 residues. Germline trimming cut 5 bases from V and 1 base from J; bases unmatched to any gene: 4. Germline lookup yields CDR1 SGHVS and CDR2 FQNEAQ. CDR3: CASSPASGRNTGELFF. The CDR3, as DNA: TGTGCCAGCAGCCCCGCTAGCGGGAGGAACACCGGGGAGCTGTTTTTT.

The chain has TRBV11-2 and TRBJ2-7; D unresolved. Germline V gene data show CDR1 as SGHAT and CDR2 as FQNNGV. The CDR3 is 14 residues long. V lost 4 bases and J 2 bases, leaving 12 bases between the germline ends. The CDR3 region is CASSSLRGPYEQYF. Written as DNA, the CDR3 is TGTGCCAGCAGCTCGCTACGTGGTCCCTACGAGCAGTACTTC.

The V gene is TRBV19, the J gene TRBJ1-5, with D maybe TRBD1 (5 bases). Germline lookup yields CDR1 LNHDA and CDR2 SQIVND (reference sequence). CDR3 length: 17 residues. The ends were cut back, 3 bases at V and 2 bases at J, with 17 bases in the middle. The CDR3 DNA sequence: TGTGCCAGTAGTATTGGGACTGGGCGGTTAGGCAATCAGCCCCAGCATTTT. This sequence encodes CASSIGTGRLGNQPQHF.

The chain couples TRBV19 to TRBJ1-6; D gene unclear. Trimming took 5 bases from V and 9 from J, leaving 11 bases between them. Germline CDR1 reads LNHDA; CDR2 reads SQIVND (reference sequence). This CDR3 region has 13 residues. The CDR3 nucleotides read TGTGCCAGTAGTCCAAGATCCCTTTCACCCCTCCACTTT. Its translation: CASSPRSLSPLHF. The entire variable domain, with the rest obtained from reference TRBV19 and TRBJ1-6, is as follows: DGGITQSPKYLFRKEGQNVTLSCEQNLNHDAMYWYRQDPGQGLRLIYYSQIVNDFQKGDIAEGYSVSREKKESFPLTVTSAQKNPTAFYLCASSPRSLSPLHFGNGTRLTVT.

This clone appeared a few times. The CDR3 sequence: CASSPGLASYNEQFF. In DNA, the CDR3 is TGTGCCAGCAGCCCCGGACTAGCGAGTTACAATGAGCAGTTCTTC. This chain joins TRBV9 and TRBJ2-1, with TRBD2 identical over 9 bases. Trimming took 4 bases from V and 4 from J; bases not matched to a gene: 6. Germline V CDR1 and CDR2: SGDLS, YYNGEE. The CDR3 consists of 15 residues.

The rearrangement links TRBV5-1 to TRBJ2-5, with 11 bases matching TRBD2. Germline CDR1 and CDR2: SGHRS and YFSETQ. The CDR3 totals 14 residues. With 3 bases clipped from V and 4 bases from J, the junction kept 2 bases outside the gene matches. In DNA, the CDR3 is TGCGCCAGCAGCTCGGGACTAGCGGTAGAGACCCAGTACTTC. Its translation is CASSSGLAVETQYF.

The chain is built from TRBV5-6 and TRBJ2-3; D is ambiguous. CDR3 length: 15 amino acids. Germline V gene lookup returns CDR1 SGHDT and CDR2 YYEEEE. V lost 6 bases to trimming and J lost 0 bases, with 14 bases between them. The DNA of the CDR3 is TGTGCCAGCACCAACCCCCGCAGCAGCACAGATACGCAGTATTTT. Translating gives CASTNPRSSTDTQYF.

The genes are TRBV7-2 and TRBJ2-1; D gene uncertain. Trimming pared 2 bases from V and 1 base from J, leaving 9 bases between. Germline-derived CDR1 and CDR2 are SGHTA and FQGNSA. The CDR3 extends over 15 amino acids. Written as DNA, the CDR3 is TGTGCCAGCAGCTTAAATTCTTTGTCCTACAATGAGCAGTTCTTC. Protein: CASSLNSLSYNEQFF.

V and J are TRBV29-1 and TRBJ2-7; 7 bases match TRBD1. The V gene's germline CDR1 is SQVTM and CDR2 ANQGSEA. The CDR3 has 11 amino acids. V gave up 6 bases and J gave up 5 bases; unmatched junction bases: 4. The CDR3 here is CSVQGSHEQYF. In nucleotides, the CDR3 is TGCAGCGTACAGGGGTCCCACGAGCAGTACTTC.

Notes on this clone: Distinct nucleotide sequences in the sample also encode this CDR3. The chain uses TRBV18 and TRBJ2-3; D is perhaps TRBD2 (6 bases). The germline V gene encodes CDR1 KGHSH and CDR2 LQKENI. Trimming pared 0 bases from V and 1 base from J, leaving 11 bases between. The CDR3 is made up of 16 amino acids. The DNA of the CDR3 is TGTGCCAGCTCACCACCACGTGGAGGGGGCACAGATACGCAGTATTTT. Amino acid sequence: CASSPPRGGGTDTQYF.

The J gene is TRBJ2-7, the V gene TRBV7-6; 8 bases fit TRBD2. The trim removed 3 bases at V and 5 bases at J, leaving 3 bases unmatched. There are 13 residues in the CDR3. Germline CDR1 and CDR2: SGHVS and FNYEAQ. CDR3 loop: CASSFSGGDEQYF. Here the CDR3 DNA reads TGTGCCAGCAGCTTTTCGGGAGGGGACGAGCAGTACTTC.

A remark on this clone: One end of the junction fails to match germline, which may point to a read error. The chain has TRBV19 and TRBJ1-4; 7 bases fit TRBD1. The germline gives CDR1 LNHDA, CDR2 SQIVND (reference sequence). The CDR3 runs 14 residues. The CDR3 loop is CASSVETGTEKLFF. The CDR3 DNA reads as TGTGCCAGTAGTGTAGAGACAGGGACTGAAAAACTGTTTTTT.

Notes on this clone: Compared with germline, one end of the junction differs, possibly owing to a read error. This sequence joins TRBV7-7 and TRBJ2-5, with TRBD2 matching 12 bases. Germline V gene data show CDR1 as SSHAT and CDR2 as FNYEAQ (reference sequence). This CDR3 spans 16 amino acids. The CDR3 sequence is CASSLASGGAGETQYF. DNA for the CDR3: TGTGCTAGCAGCCTAGCTAGCGGGGGGGCCGGGGAGACCCAGTACTTC.

The sample holds one count of this clone. V and J are TRBV28 and TRBJ2-7, with D possibly matching TRBD1 (6 bases). This CDR3 has 15 amino acids. Looked up from germline, CDR1 is MDHEN and CDR2 is SYDVKM. Trimming left V 5 bases short and J 2 bases short, with 16 bases between. CDR3 coding DNA: TGTGCCAGCAGTGGGGAGACAGGATTAGCCTACGAGCAGTACTTC. It encodes CASSGETGLAYEQYF.

This clone showed up just once. Written as DNA, the CDR3 is TGTGCCAGCAGTCCCGAGGGGGCCAGCAATCAGCCCCAGCATTTT. It encodes CASSPEGASNQPQHF. J is TRBJ1-5 and V is TRBV6-5, with 7 bases identical to TRBD1. The CDR3 covers 15 residues. V lost 5 bases to trimming and J lost 1 base; unmatched junction nucleotides: 5. CDR1 is MNHEY and CDR2 is SVGAGI in the germline V gene.

This chain links TRBV2 with TRBJ1-2, with 8 bases aligning to TRBD1. The CDR3 is 16 residues long. Losses at the gene ends were 1 base for V and 6 bases for J; bases not matched to a gene: 10. CDR1 is SNHLY and CDR2 is FYNNEI in the germline V gene. The CDR3 DNA is TGTGCCAGCAGTGAAGGGACAGGGAGCGCCCTAAATGGCTACACCTTC. Its translation: CASSEGTGSALNGYTF.

This clone was seen at least ten times. Other DNA sequences of this sample code for an identical CDR3. The chain links TRBV7-9 to TRBJ1-6; the D gene is possibly TRBD1 (5 bases). CDR3 length: 13 residues. Germline assignment: CDR1 SEHNR and CDR2 FQNEAQ (reference sequence). With 3 bases removed from V and 7 bases from J, the gap between germline ends came to 7 bases. The CDR3 loop is CASSLGTNSPLHF. The CDR3, as DNA: TGTGCCAGCAGCTTGGGGACCAATTCACCCCTCCACTTT.

The chain couples TRBV27 to TRBJ2-1; tentatively, D is TRBD2 (6 bases). Germline V CDR1 and CDR2: MNHEY, SMNVEV (reference sequence). The CDR3 has 15 residues. The V gene lost 2 bases and the J gene lost 0 bases, with 8 bases spanning the gap. CDR3 region: CASSLGGNSYNEQFF. CDR3 in DNA: TGTGCCAGCAGTTTAGGGGGGAACTCCTACAATGAGCAGTTCTTC.

This chain uses TRBV9 with TRBJ1-2; D possibly corresponds to TRBD1 (5 bases). Trimming removed 6 bases at V and 2 bases at J, with 11 bases between. The CDR3 loop spans 13 amino acids. Per germline, CDR1 SGDLS and CDR2 YYNGEE. CDR3 in amino acids: CASNRDGNYGYTF. As DNA, the CDR3 is TGTGCCAGCAATCGGGACGGAAACTATGGCTACACCTTC.

The chain combines TRBV7-2 with TRBJ2-2; D might be TRBD1 or TRBD2, each matching 5 bases. Germline CDR1 SGHTA, CDR2 FQGNSA. The CDR3 has 13 residues. The V end lost 6 bases, the J end lost 7 bases, and 12 bases lay between the germline ends. The CDR3 region is CASRALRGGELFF. CDR3 in DNA: TGTGCCAGCAGGGCTTTGAGGGGCGGGGAGCTGTTTTTT.

A few counts support this clone. V usage is TRBV30 and J usage is TRBJ1-5; TRBD1 matches at 7 bases. After removal of 5 bases from V and 2 bases from J, the junction contained 3 bases not matched to a gene. CDR1 is GTSNPN and CDR2 is SVGIG in the germline V gene (reference sequence). The CDR3 extends over 13 amino acids. CDR3 DNA sequence: TGTGCCTGGGGAACAGGGGGCAATCAGCCCCAGCATTTT. It translates to CAWGTGGNQPQHF. Filled out from reference TRBV30 and TRBJ1-5, the complete variable domain reads SQTIHQWPATLVQPVGSPLSLECTVEGTSNPNLYWYRQAAGRGLQLLFYSVGIGQISSEVPQNLSASRPQDRQFILSSKKLLLSDSGFYLCAWGTGGNQPQHFGDGTRLSIL.

This clone was picked up many times. The V and J genes are TRBV25-1 and TRBJ1-3; D is unclear. The germline V gene encodes CDR1 MGHDK and CDR2 SYGVNS. The V end was cut by 6 bases, the J end by 3 bases, with 3 bases between. This CDR3 is 11 amino acids long. The CDR3 sequence is CASRIGNTIYF. The CDR3 coding sequence is TGTGCCAGCAGGATTGGAAACACCATATATTTT.

This clone has only one observation. This chain connects TRBV7-3 to TRBJ1-2, with D possibly TRBD1 on 5 matching bases. Germline lookup yields CDR1 SGHTA and CDR2 FQGTGA. There are 13 residues in the CDR3. With 3 bases removed from V and 5 bases from J, the gap between germline ends came to 10 bases. CDR3: CASSFGTEYGYTF. CDR3 in DNA: TGTGCCAGCAGCTTCGGGACGGAATATGGCTACACCTTC.

The chain uses TRBV13 and TRBJ2-2; 11 positions match TRBD2. CDR1 and CDR2 (germline): PRHDT, FYEKMQ (reference sequence). The CDR3 is made up of 22 amino acids. V shed 2 bases and J 0 bases; nucleotides not matched to a gene: 17. CDR3 sequence reads: CASSLRDRAWLAGGSNTGELFF. The CDR3, as DNA: TGTGCCAGCAGCTTACGGGACAGGGCATGGCTAGCGGGAGGTTCGAACACCGGGGAGCTGTTTTTT.

This chain joins TRBV6-1 and TRBJ1-5; a possible D gene is TRBD1 (6 bases). Germline CDR1 is MNHNS and CDR2 is SASEGT. This CDR3 spans 17 amino acids. Trimming cost V 4 bases and J 4 bases, with 20 bases left between them. The CDR3 loop is CASSGIGMDSGNQPQHF. The CDR3 region has the DNA TGTGCCAGCAGTGGTATAGGAATGGACAGCGGTAATCAGCCCCAGCATTTT.

In DNA, the CDR3 is TGTGCCAGCTCGAAAGGCCGCACAGATACGCAGTATTTT. Encoded protein: CASSKGRTDTQYF. V gene TRBV7-9 combines with J gene TRBJ2-3; D uncertain. The germline V and J ends were trimmed by 8 bases and 1 base, with 10 bases remaining between them. This CDR3 contains 13 residues. Germline CDR1 and CDR2: SEHNR and FQNEAQ (reference sequence).

The chain combines TRBV10-3 with TRBJ2-5; tentatively, D is TRBD1 or TRBD2 (7 bases each). The germline V gene has CDR1 ENHRY and CDR2 SYGVKD. Deletions cut 6 bases from V and 2 bases from J, with 19 bases between. The CDR3 length is 16 residues. CDR3 in amino acids: CAIRGIRQGGQETQYF. The CDR3 DNA is TGTGCCATCAGGGGGATCAGACAGGGAGGGCAAGAGACCCAGTACTTC.